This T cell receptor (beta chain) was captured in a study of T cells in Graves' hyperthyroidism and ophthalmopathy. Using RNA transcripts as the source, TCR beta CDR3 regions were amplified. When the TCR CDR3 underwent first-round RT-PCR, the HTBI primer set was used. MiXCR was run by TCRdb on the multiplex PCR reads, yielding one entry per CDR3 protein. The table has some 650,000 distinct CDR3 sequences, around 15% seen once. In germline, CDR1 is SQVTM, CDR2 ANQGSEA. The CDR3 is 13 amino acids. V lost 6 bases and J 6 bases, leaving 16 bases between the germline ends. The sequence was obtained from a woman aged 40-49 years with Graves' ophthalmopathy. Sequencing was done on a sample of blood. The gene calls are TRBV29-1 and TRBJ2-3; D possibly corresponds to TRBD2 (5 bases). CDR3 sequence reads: CSVLRLSGDTQYF. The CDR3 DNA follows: TGCAGCGTCCTCCGACTAAGTGGGGATACGCAGTATTTT.